This is a list of T cell receptor beta chains from one sample in a study of memory B cells and T cells in multiple sclerosis. These receptors are not linked to any known antigen. The method was immunoSEQ multiplex PCR; TCRdb's version includes in-frame clones alone and lacks a portion of them. The table shows fewer than 40,000 clones, with roughly 88% occurring only once. The specimen sequenced was PBMCs from blood kept in culture. These receptors all stem from a human donor with multiple sclerosis. Each CDR3 is given without its conserved first and last residue.

CDR3: ATRTGPNQPQH
V: TRBV27
J: TRBJ1-5

CDR3: ARSLCEEERTDTQY
V: TRBV7-5
J: TRBJ2-3

CDR3: ASSLAYKNTEAF
V: TRBV5-1
J: TRBJ1-1

CDR3: ASSFQGAREKLF
V: TRBV11-2
J: TRBJ1-4

CDR3: ASSLDRVSYNSPLH
V: TRBV11-2
J: TRBJ1-6

CDR3: ASSRTSGTPYRQY
V: TRBV7-8
J: TRBJ2-7

CDR3: ASRPGQGAFYGYT
V: TRBV5-6
J: TRBJ1-2

CDR3: ASSELSVPRDTQY
V: TRBV2
J: TRBJ2-3

CDR3: ASSLADTQY
V: TRBV5-6
J: TRBJ2-3

CDR3: ASSLGPNYGYT
V: TRBV5-1
J: TRBJ1-2

CDR3: ASSLEGGHTIY
V: TRBV5-6
J: TRBJ1-3

CDR3: ASSLDFQETQY
V: TRBV5-4
J: TRBJ2-5

CDR3: ASSELPGVNQPQH
V: TRBV2
J: TRBJ1-5

CDR3: ASSLKTSAHWDTGELF
V: TRBV5-1
J: TRBJ2-2

CDR3: ASSLGQGLWAQY
V: TRBV7-2
J: TRBJ2-5

CDR3: ASSIGTAQQETQY
V: TRBV19
J: TRBJ2-5

CDR3: ASSLSLYRGWTEAF
V: TRBV5-1
J: TRBJ1-1

CDR3: ASSESLGVNTEAF
V: TRBV10-2
J: TRBJ1-1

CDR3: ASSGQGSNQPQH
V: TRBV25-1
J: TRBJ1-5

CDR3: ASSVGLWDEESYEQY
V: TRBV9
J: TRBJ2-7

CDR3: ASSEASYRYKSRANVMT
V: TRBV2
J: TRBJ2-6

CDR3: ASRLTRAYEQY
V: TRBV5-1
J: TRBJ2-7

CDR3: ASSPYPGLAGGPSNEQF
V: TRBV7-6
J: TRBJ2-1

CDR3: ASSSRDRYGYT
V: TRBV7-9
J: TRBJ1-2

CDR3: ASSSHRGNEQF
V: TRBV7-3
J: TRBJ2-1

CDR3: ASSRTENTEAF
V: TRBV6-1
J: TRBJ1-1

CDR3: ASSSGLGYT
V: TRBV7-9
J: TRBJ1-2

CDR3: ASSESGGGADEQF
V: TRBV10-1
J: TRBJ2-1

CDR3: ASKRPGNYEQY
V: TRBV28
J: TRBJ2-7

CDR3: ASTGTSTDTQY
V: TRBV7-9
J: TRBJ2-3

CDR3: ASSGGGKFRSSNQPQH
V: TRBV19
J: TRBJ1-5

CDR3: ASGTGTAYEAF
V: TRBV2
J: TRBJ1-1

CDR3: AWSVGGGYEQY
V: TRBV30
J: TRBJ2-7

CDR3: ASSQELALAYEQY
V: TRBV4-1
J: TRBJ2-7

CDR3: ASSPTSPLANEQF
V: TRBV18
J: TRBJ2-1

CDR3: ASRPPGTHTTEKLF
V: TRBV11-2
J: TRBJ1-4

CDR3: ASSAPGWEQF
V: TRBV9
J: TRBJ2-1

CDR3: ASSREETQY
V: TRBV2
J: TRBJ2-5

CDR3: ASSGLEPSFFGYT
V: TRBV7-8
J: TRBJ1-2

CDR3: ASSLELAGGSYEQY
V: TRBV7-9
J: TRBJ2-7

CDR3: ASSLLAGGYYNEQF
V: TRBV28
J: TRBJ2-1

CDR3: ASRGTATDTQY
V: TRBV9
J: TRBJ2-3

CDR3: ASSPRTETTDTQY
V: TRBV4-1
J: TRBJ2-3

CDR3: ASGYRVTGELF
V: TRBV14
J: TRBJ2-2

CDR3: ASGVAGARETQY
V: TRBV5-1
J: TRBJ2-5

CDR3: ASSSGGTYYEQY
V: TRBV5-6
J: TRBJ2-7

CDR3: ASGLAGGPNEQF
V: TRBV2
J: TRBJ2-1

CDR3: ATQSPGAKAEAF
V: TRBV4-1
J: TRBJ1-1

CDR3: ASSYRLGLDAYEQY
V: TRBV4-2
J: TRBJ2-7

CDR3: AISQVTTGESGELF
V: TRBV10-3
J: TRBJ2-2

CDR3: ASSIAGGRETQY
V: TRBV19
J: TRBJ2-5

CDR3: AISESSGRGEKLF
V: TRBV10-3
J: TRBJ1-4

CDR3: ASSLVSTLAGGVADTQY
V: TRBV7-8
J: TRBJ2-3

CDR3: ATTSTVMNTEAF
V: TRBV15
J: TRBJ1-1

CDR3: ASSLGRGDEQF
V: TRBV7-8
J: TRBJ2-1